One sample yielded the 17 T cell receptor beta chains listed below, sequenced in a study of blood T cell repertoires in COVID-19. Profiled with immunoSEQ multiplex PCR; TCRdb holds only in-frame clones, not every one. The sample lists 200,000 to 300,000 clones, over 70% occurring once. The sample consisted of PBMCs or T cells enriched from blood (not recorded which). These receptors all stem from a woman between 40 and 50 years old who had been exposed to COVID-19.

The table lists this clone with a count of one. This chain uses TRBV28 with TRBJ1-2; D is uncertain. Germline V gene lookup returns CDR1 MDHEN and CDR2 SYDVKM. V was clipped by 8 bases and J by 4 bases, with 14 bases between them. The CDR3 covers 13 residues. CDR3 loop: CASLESKRYGYTF. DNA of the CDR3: TGTGCCAGCCTGGAGTCGAAGCGCTATGGCTACACCTTC.

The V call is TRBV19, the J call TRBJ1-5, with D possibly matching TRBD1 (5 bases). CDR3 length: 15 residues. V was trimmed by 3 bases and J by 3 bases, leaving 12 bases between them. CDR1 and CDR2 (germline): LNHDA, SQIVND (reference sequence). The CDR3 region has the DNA TGTGCCAGTAGTATCCCCCCGGGGGTCAATCAGCCCCAGCATTTT. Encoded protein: CASSIPPGVNQPQHF.

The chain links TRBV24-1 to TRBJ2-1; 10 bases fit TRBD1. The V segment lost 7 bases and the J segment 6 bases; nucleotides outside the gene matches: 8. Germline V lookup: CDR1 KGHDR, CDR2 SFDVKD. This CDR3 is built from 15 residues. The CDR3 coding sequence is TGTGCCACCAGCCTCTGGGGGACAGGGGTCAATGAGCAGTTCTTC. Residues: CATSLWGTGVNEQFF.

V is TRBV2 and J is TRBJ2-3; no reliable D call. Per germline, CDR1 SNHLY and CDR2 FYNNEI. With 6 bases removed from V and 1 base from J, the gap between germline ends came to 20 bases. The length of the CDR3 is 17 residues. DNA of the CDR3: TGTGCCAGCAGCGAACCCATTGGGCACTTAGGCACAGATACGCAGTATTTT. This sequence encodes CASSEPIGHLGTDTQYF.

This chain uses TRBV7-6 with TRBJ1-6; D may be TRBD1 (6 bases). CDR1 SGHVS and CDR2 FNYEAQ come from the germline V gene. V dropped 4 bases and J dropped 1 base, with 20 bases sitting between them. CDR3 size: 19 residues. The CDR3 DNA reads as TGTGCCAGCAGCTCCTGGGGTGGCAGGGGATCGTCCTATAATTCACCCCTCCACTTT. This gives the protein CASSSWGGRGSSYNSPLHF.

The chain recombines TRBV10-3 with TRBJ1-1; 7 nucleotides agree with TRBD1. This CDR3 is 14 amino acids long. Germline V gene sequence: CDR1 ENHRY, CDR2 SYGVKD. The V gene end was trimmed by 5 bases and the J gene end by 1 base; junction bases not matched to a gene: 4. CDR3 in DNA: TGTGCCATCAGTCCGGGACAGTCGAACACTGAAGCTTTCTTT. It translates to CAISPGQSNTEAFF.

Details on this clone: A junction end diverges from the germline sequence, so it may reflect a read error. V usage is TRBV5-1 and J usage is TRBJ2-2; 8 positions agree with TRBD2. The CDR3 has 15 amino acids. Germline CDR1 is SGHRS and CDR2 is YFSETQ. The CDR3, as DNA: TGTGCCAGCAGCTCCGGGACTAGGTCCACCGGGGAGCTGTTTTTT. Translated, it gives CASSSGTRSTGELFF.

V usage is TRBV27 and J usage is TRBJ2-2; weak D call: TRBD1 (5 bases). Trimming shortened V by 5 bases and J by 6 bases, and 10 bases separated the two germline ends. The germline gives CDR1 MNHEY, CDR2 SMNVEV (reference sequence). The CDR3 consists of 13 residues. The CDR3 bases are TGTGCCAGCAGTAGCAGGGTCCCCGGGGAGCTGTTTTTT. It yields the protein CASSSRVPGELFF.

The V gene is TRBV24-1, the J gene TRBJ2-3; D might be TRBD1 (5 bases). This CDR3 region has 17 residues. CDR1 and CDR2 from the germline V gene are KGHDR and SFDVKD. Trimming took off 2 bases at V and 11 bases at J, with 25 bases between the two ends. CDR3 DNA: TGTGCCACCAGTGATTATGGGGCAAACCCTACCCTGACACGGCAGTATTTT. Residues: CATSDYGANPTLTRQYF.

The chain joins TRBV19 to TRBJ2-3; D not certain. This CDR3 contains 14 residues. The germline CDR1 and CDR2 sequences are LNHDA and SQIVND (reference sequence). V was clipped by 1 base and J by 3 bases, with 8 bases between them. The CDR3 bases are TGTGCCAGTAGTATAGCTCTGAGGACAGATACGCAGTATTTT. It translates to CASSIALRTDTQYF.

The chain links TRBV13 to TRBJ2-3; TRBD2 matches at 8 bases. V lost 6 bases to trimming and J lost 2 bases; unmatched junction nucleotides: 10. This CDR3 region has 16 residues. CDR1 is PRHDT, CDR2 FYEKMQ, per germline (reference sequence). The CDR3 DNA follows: TGTGCCAGCAGTTACCATAGCGGGGAGATCACAGATACGCAGTATTTT. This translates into CASSYHSGEITDTQYF.

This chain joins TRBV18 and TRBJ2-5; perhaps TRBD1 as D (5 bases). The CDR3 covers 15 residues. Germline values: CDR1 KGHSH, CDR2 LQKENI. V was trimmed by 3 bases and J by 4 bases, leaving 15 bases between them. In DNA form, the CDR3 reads TGTGCCAGCTCACCGCGGATGGGAAGGGGAGAGACCCAGTACTTC. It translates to CASSPRMGRGETQYF. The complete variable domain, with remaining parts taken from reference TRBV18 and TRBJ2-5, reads NAGVMQNPRHLVRRRGQEARLRCSPMKGHSHVYWYRQLPEEGLKFMVYLQKENIIDESGMPKERFSAEFPKEGPSILRIQQVVRGDSAAYFCASSPRMGRGETQYFGPGTRLLVL.

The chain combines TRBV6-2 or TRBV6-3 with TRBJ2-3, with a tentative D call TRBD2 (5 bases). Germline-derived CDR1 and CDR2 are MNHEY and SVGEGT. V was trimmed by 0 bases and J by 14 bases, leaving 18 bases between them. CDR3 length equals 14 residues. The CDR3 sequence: CASSYSQFGGLWYF. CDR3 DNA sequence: TGTGCCAGCAGTTACTCCCAATTCGGCGGGTTATGGTATTTT.

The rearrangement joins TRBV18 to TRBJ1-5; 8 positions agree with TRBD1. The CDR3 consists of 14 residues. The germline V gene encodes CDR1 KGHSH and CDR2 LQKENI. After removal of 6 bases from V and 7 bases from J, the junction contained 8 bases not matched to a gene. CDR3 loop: CASSPDRGGQPQHF. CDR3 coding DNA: TGTGCCAGCTCCCCCGACAGGGGCGGGCAGCCCCAGCATTTT.

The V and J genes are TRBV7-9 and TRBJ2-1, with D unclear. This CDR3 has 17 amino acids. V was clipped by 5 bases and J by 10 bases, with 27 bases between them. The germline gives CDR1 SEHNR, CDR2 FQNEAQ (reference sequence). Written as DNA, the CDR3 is TGTGCCAGCAGCCGCCGCGTCCTAGGTTCCCGCATATTCGAGCAGTTCTTC. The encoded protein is CASSRRVLGSRIFEQFF.

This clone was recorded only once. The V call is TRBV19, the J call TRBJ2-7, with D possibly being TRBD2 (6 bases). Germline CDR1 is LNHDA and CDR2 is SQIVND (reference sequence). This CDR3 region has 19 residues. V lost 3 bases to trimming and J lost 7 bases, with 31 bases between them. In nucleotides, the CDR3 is TGTGCCAGTAGTATCCTTGGGATTGAGTTTTGGCCGGAGGGGTTGGAGCAGTACGTC. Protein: CASSILGIEFWPEGLEQYV.

Here the CDR3 DNA reads TGCGCCAGCAGCCTCCTTGTGGGGCACGAGCAGTACTTC. Translated: CASSLLVGHEQYF. The chain joins TRBV4-3 to TRBJ2-7; possible D gene TRBD1, 5 bases. CDR1 is LGHNA and CDR2 is YSLEER in the germline V gene. This CDR3 is built from 13 residues. V was trimmed by 4 bases and J by 5 bases, leaving 12 bases between them.